One sample yielded the 30 T cell receptor beta chains listed below, sequenced in a study of blood T cell repertoires in COVID-19. Some clones are missing from TCRdb's copy, which holds only in-frame ones; the method was immunoSEQ multiplex PCR. This table holds 100,000 to 120,000 clones, more than 70% found once. Material: peripheral blood. Receptor source: a woman aged 45 to 65 with acute or convalescent COVID-19.

This chain uses TRBV30 with TRBJ2-7; D gene uncertain. Germline V gives CDR1 GTSNPN, CDR2 SVGIG (reference sequence). Trimming took off 2 bases at V and 2 bases at J, with 7 bases between the two ends. This CDR3 region has 12 residues. CDR3 region: CAWSTQTYEQYF. CDR3 nucleotide sequence: TGTGCCTGGAGTACTCAAACCTACGAGCAGTACTTC.

The chain recombines TRBV18 with TRBJ2-7; 10 bases map to TRBD1. The CDR3 is 15 amino acids. Germline CDR1 is KGHSH and CDR2 is LQKENI. With V trimmed by 2 bases and J by 3 bases, 4 bases remained unmatched. The CDR3 region is CASSPAGTGVYEQYF. The CDR3 nucleotides read TGTGCCAGCTCACCAGCCGGGACAGGGGTCTACGAGCAGTACTTC.

The chain couples TRBV5-1 to TRBJ2-7, with 12 bases matching TRBD2. Germline loops: CDR1 SGHRS, CDR2 YFSETQ. The V segment lost 2 bases and the J segment 6 bases; nucleotides outside the gene matches: 6. This CDR3 spans 15 amino acids. The CDR3, as DNA: TGCGCCAGCAGCTTTTCACTAGCGGGAGGCTCCGAGCAGTACTTC. Translated: CASSFSLAGGSEQYF.

This clone was counted ten times or more. The chain carries TRBV9 and TRBJ2-1; D uncertain. V was shortened by 4 bases and J by 5 bases, with 7 bases between the two germline ends. The CDR3 sequence is 12 residues long. Germline loops: CDR1 SGDLS, CDR2 YYNGEE. This CDR3 reads CASSPRDNEQFF. CDR3 bases: TGTGCCAGCAGCCCCCGGGACAATGAGCAGTTCTTC.

CDR3: CASRARDRGFYGYTF. The DNA of the CDR3 is TGTGCCAGCAGGGCCCGGGACAGGGGCTTCTATGGCTACACCTTC. V gene TRBV6-5 combines with J gene TRBJ1-2; 10 bases fit TRBD1. Germline V gene lookup returns CDR1 MNHEY and CDR2 SVGAGI. The CDR3 length is 15 residues. Trimming at V came to 6 bases and at J to 4 bases, leaving 8 bases not matched to a gene.

The CDR3 nucleotides are TGTGCCAGCAGCGGGGGGTCGGTAGCATTACAAGAGACCCAGTACTTC. It is translated as CASSGGSVALQETQYF. V gene TRBV7-2 combines with J gene TRBJ2-5, with D perhaps matching TRBD2 (6 bases). V gave up 5 bases and J gave up 2 bases, with 18 bases separating them. This CDR3 contains 16 residues. Per germline, CDR1 SGHTA and CDR2 FQGNSA.

The V call is TRBV19, the J call TRBJ1-2; D is unclear. CDR3 size: 14 residues. The germline V gene has CDR1 LNHDA and CDR2 SQIVND (reference sequence). Trimming took 6 bases from V and 4 from J, leaving 15 bases between them. The CDR3 sequence is CASSRSSGLYGYTF. The DNA of the CDR3 is TGTGCCAGTAGCCGGTCCTCAGGTCTCTATGGCTACACCTTC.

The V gene is TRBV6-1, the J gene TRBJ1-5; weak D call: TRBD1 (6 bases). Trimming shortened V by 3 bases and J by 5 bases, and 8 bases separated the two germline ends. This CDR3 is built from 13 residues. CDR1 is MNHNS, CDR2 SASEGT, per germline. The CDR3 loop is CASSETGYQPQHF. DNA of the CDR3: TGTGCCAGCAGTGAGACAGGTTATCAGCCCCAGCATTTT.

J is TRBJ2-1 and V is TRBV28; 7 bases are a match to TRBD2. This CDR3 contains 14 residues. Germline trimming cut 4 bases from V and 9 bases from J; bases unmatched to any gene: 9. Germline CDR1 MDHEN, CDR2 SYDVKM. The CDR3 protein is CASSYTGTNTEQFF. The DNA of the CDR3 is TGTGCCAGCAGTTACACCGGGACTAACACTGAGCAGTTCTTC.

The V gene is TRBV23-1, the J gene TRBJ2-7; 12 nucleotides agree with TRBD2. TRBV23-1 is assigned to the ORF class and has an uncertain function. With V trimmed by 8 bases and J by 6 bases, 11 bases remained unmatched. CDR3 length: 15 amino acids. CDR3 in DNA: TGCGCCAGCCCACTAGCGGGAGGTTCCCCGAGCGAGCAGTACTTC. Amino acid sequence: CASPLAGGSPSEQYF.

Ten or more counts support this clone. The rearrangement joins TRBV14 to TRBJ2-5; 9 bases agree with TRBD1. CDR1 and CDR2 from the germline V gene are SGHDN and FVKESK. CDR3 length: 15 amino acids. The junction had 9 bases not matched to a gene; V was cut back by 4 bases and J by 6 bases. The CDR3 region has the DNA TGTGCCAGCAGCCCGAGGACAGGGGATGTTAAGACCCAGTACTTC. It is translated as CASSPRTGDVKTQYF. Full variable domain (outside the CDR3, taken from reference TRBV14 and TRBJ2-5): EAGVTQFPSHSVIEKGQTVTLRCDPISGHDNLYWYRRVMGKEIKFLLHFVKESKQDESGMPNNRFLAERTGGTYSTLKVQPAELEDSGVYFCASSPRTGDVKTQYFGPGTRLLVL.

The chain joins TRBV7-2 to TRBJ2-7, with TRBD2 matching 8 bases. This CDR3 comprises 14 residues. Trimming at V came to 4 bases and at J to 5 bases, leaving 7 bases not matched to a gene. The germline V gene has CDR1 SGHTA and CDR2 FQGNSA. The CDR3 spells CASSWLREDHEQYF. In DNA form, the CDR3 reads TGTGCCAGCAGCTGGCTGCGGGAGGATCACGAGCAGTACTTC.

V usage is TRBV6-2 or TRBV6-3 and J usage is TRBJ2-7; D remains ambiguous. V was shortened by 4 bases and J by 1 base, with 5 bases between the two germline ends. CDR3 length equals 12 residues. CDR1 and CDR2 from the germline V gene are MNHEY and SVGEGT. In nucleotides, the CDR3 is TGTGCCAGCAGTTCAGGTTCCTACGAGCAGTACTTC. It yields the protein CASSSGSYEQYF.

V gene TRBV7-9 combines with J gene TRBJ1-2; D possibly corresponds to TRBD1 (6 bases). The CDR3 runs to 14 residues. The V and J ends lost 5 bases and 5 bases respectively, with 15 bases between them. Germline CDR1 SEHNR, CDR2 FQNEAQ (reference sequence). CDR3: CASSTGFQKYGYTF. CDR3 sequence (DNA): TGTGCCAGCAGCACAGGGTTTCAGAAGTATGGCTACACCTTC. The full variable domain, rest sourced from reference TRBV7-9 and TRBJ1-2, is DTGVSQNPRHKITKRGQNVTFRCDPISEHNRLYWYRQTLGQGPEFLTYFQNEAQLEKSRLLSDRFSAERPKGSFSTLEIQRTEQGDSAMYLCASSTGFQKYGYTFGSGTRLTVV.

This chain uses TRBV24-1 with TRBJ2-1; 12 bases are shared with TRBD2. Germline CDR1 reads KGHDR; CDR2 reads SFDVKD. The CDR3 contains 17 residues. Germline trimming cut 3 bases from V and 10 bases from J; bases unmatched to any gene: 12. The CDR3 region is CATSDLRTSGAPGEQFF. The CDR3 DNA sequence: TGTGCCACCAGTGATCTTAGGACTAGCGGGGCCCCCGGGGAGCAGTTCTTC.

The J gene is TRBJ2-7, the V gene TRBV20-1, with 9 bases identical to TRBD1. Germline CDR1 reads DFQATT; CDR2 reads SNEGSKA (reference sequence). The CDR3 spans 15 residues. Losses at the gene ends were 3 bases for V and 7 bases for J; bases not matched to a gene: 13. The CDR3 coding sequence is TGCAGTGCTAGTGCGGGGACAGGGATCCCGGGAGAGCAGTACTTC. It yields the protein CSASAGTGIPGEQYF.

This chain joins TRBV7-2 and TRBJ2-1; the match to TRBD2 covers 8 bases. The CDR3 is 15 amino acids. V lost 2 bases and J lost 8; bases outside the gene matches: 8. Per germline, CDR1 SGHTA and CDR2 FQGNSA. The DNA of the CDR3 is TGTGCCAGCAGCTTAACGGGAGGGCCTGGATATGAGCAGTTCTTC. It is translated as CASSLTGGPGYEQFF.

V usage is TRBV19 and J usage is TRBJ2-2; tentative D call: TRBD1 (5 bases). Germline lookup yields CDR1 LNHDA and CDR2 SQIVND (reference sequence). The ends were cut back, 3 bases at V and 4 bases at J, with 15 bases in the middle. The CDR3 has 16 amino acids. This CDR3 is CASSIRVMRITGELFF. CDR3 DNA sequence: TGTGCCAGTAGTATCAGGGTAATGAGAATCACCGGGGAGCTGTTTTTT. Variable domain in full (rest from reference TRBV19 and TRBJ2-2): DGGITQSPKYLFRKEGQNVTLSCEQNLNHDAMYWYRQDPGQGLRLIYYSQIVNDFQKGDIAEGYSVSREKKESFPLTVTSAQKNPTAFYLCASSIRVMRITGELFFGEGSRLTVL.

The V and J genes are TRBV5-1 and TRBJ1-1; perhaps TRBD1 as D (5 bases). Germline V lookup: CDR1 SGHRS, CDR2 YFSETQ. Between the trimmed V and J ends, which lost 2 bases and 1 base, there was a span of 6 bases. The CDR3 runs 13 residues. CDR3 region: CASSLQANTEAFF. The DNA for the CDR3 is TGCGCCAGCAGCTTACAGGCGAACACTGAAGCTTTCTTT.

The chain employs TRBV6-6 and TRBJ2-5, with a weak D call TRBD1 (6 bases). This CDR3 has 13 amino acids. With 4 bases removed from V and 3 bases from J, the gap between germline ends came to 9 bases. Germline CDR1 reads MNHNY; CDR2 reads SVGAGI (reference sequence). The CDR3 sequence is CASSWTDKETQYF. The CDR3 nucleotides read TGTGCCAGCAGTTGGACAGACAAAGAGACCCAGTACTTC.

This clone was found a few times. This sequence joins TRBV7-6 and TRBJ1-1; 7 bases are shared with TRBD1. The V and J ends lost 5 bases and 5 bases, in that order; junction bases with no gene match: 11. The germline V gene has CDR1 SGHVS and CDR2 FNYEAQ. This CDR3 contains 15 residues. Here the CDR3 DNA reads TGTGCCAGCAGCCAGGATACAGGGGTGAGGACTGAAGCTTTCTTT. It encodes CASSQDTGVRTEAFF. The full variable domain, with the rest looked up from reference TRBV7-6 and TRBJ1-1, is GAGVSQSPRYKVTKRGQDVALRCDPISGHVSLYWYRQALGQGPEFLTYFNYEAQQDKSGLPNDRFSAERPEGSISTLTIQRTEQRDSAMYRCASSQDTGVRTEAFFGQGTRLTVV.

This clone occurred once. V and J are TRBV15 and TRBJ2-7, with TRBD2 identical over 13 bases. The CDR3 is 22 amino acids. Germline V gives CDR1 LNHNV, CDR2 YYDKDF (reference sequence). Trimming at V came to 2 bases and at J to 0 bases, leaving 19 bases not matched to a gene. The CDR3 loop reads CATSRPHLPLGTSGESSYEQYF. DNA for the CDR3: TGTGCCACCAGCAGACCGCACCTGCCCCTCGGGACTAGCGGGGAGAGCTCCTACGAGCAGTACTTC.

This clone appeared once. V usage is TRBV7-9 and J usage is TRBJ1-2; TRBD1 might be the D (6 bases). Trimming took 5 bases from V and 5 from J, leaving 9 bases between them. The length of the CDR3 is 12 residues. Germline-derived CDR1 and CDR2 are SEHNR and FQNEAQ (reference sequence). The CDR3 is CASSADRYGYTF. In DNA form, the CDR3 reads TGTGCCAGCAGCGCGGACAGATATGGCTACACCTTC.

V and J are TRBV19 and TRBJ1-5, with 8 bases lining up with TRBD1. Trimming cost V 5 bases and J 5 bases; bases outside gene matches: 2. CDR1 is LNHDA and CDR2 is SQIVND in the germline V gene (reference sequence). CDR3 length equals 13 residues. This chain's CDR3 is CASSPDRDQPQHF. The CDR3 DNA follows: TGTGCCAGTAGTCCGGACAGGGATCAGCCCCAGCATTTT.

J is TRBJ2-7 and V is TRBV2; 7 nucleotides agree with TRBD1. Unmatched junction bases numbered 5, after V lost 1 base and J lost 2 bases. Germline V gene sequence: CDR1 SNHLY, CDR2 FYNNEI. The CDR3 is 15 residues long. CDR3 sequence (DNA): TGTGCCAGCAGTGAAGGGGGACAGTGGACCTACGAGCAGTACTTC. Translation: CASSEGGQWTYEQYF.

This clone was detected a few times. CDR3 sequence (DNA): TGTGCCTCCCTGGGAGGGTTATCCTACGAGCAGTACTTC. This translates into CASLGGLSYEQYF. This sequence joins TRBV28 and TRBJ2-7; 7 bases are a match to TRBD2. CDR3 size: 13 residues. CDR1 and CDR2 from the germline V gene are MDHEN and SYDVKM. V was pared by 11 bases and J by 1 base, with 8 bases of the junction left unmatched.

This chain uses TRBV27 with TRBJ1-1; D remains ambiguous. Per germline, CDR1 MNHEY and CDR2 SMNVEV (reference sequence). The length of the CDR3 is 14 residues. Deletions cut 5 bases from V and 1 base from J, with 11 bases between. The chain's CDR3 is CASSPVRKNTEAFF. CDR3 DNA: TGTGCCAGCAGTCCGGTCAGGAAGAACACTGAAGCTTTCTTT.

The chain employs TRBV10-3 and TRBJ2-1, with no clear D. The CDR3 length is 13 residues. CDR1 and CDR2 from the germline V gene are ENHRY and SYGVKD. V lost 3 bases to trimming and J lost 9 bases, with 12 bases between them. The CDR3 reads CAISDTLAGEQFF. CDR3 nucleotides: TGTGCCATCAGTGACACGTTAGCCGGTGAGCAGTTCTTC.

This chain joins TRBV5-5 and TRBJ2-5; 8 nucleotides match TRBD1. Germline assignment: CDR1 SGHKS and CDR2 YYEKEE (reference sequence). The J segment lost 3 bases and the V segment lost 5 bases, leaving 9 bases of the junction unmatched. The length of the CDR3 is 15 residues. In DNA form, the CDR3 reads TGTGCCAGCAGTCCATTGACAGGGGTTGAAGAGACCCAGTACTTC. This gives the protein CASSPLTGVEETQYF.

This sequence joins TRBV11-2 and TRBJ2-3, with TRBD1 as a possible D gene (7 bases). Looked up from germline, CDR1 is SGHAT and CDR2 is FQNNGV. Trimming pared 4 bases from V and 0 bases from J, leaving 14 bases between. The CDR3 has 16 residues. The CDR3 DNA reads as TGTGCCAGCAGCTCCGGGGCGGGACAGAGCACAGATACGCAGTATTTT. Its protein is CASSSGAGQSTDTQYF. Together with reference TRBV11-2 and TRBJ2-3, the CDR3 gives the full variable domain: EAGVAQSPRYKIIEKRQSVAFWCNPISGHATLYWYQQILGQGPKLLIQFQNNGVVDDSQLPKDRFSAERLKGVDSTLKIQPAKLEDSAVYLCASSSGAGQSTDTQYFGPGTRLTVL.